The clone carrying this T cell receptor (beta chain) was detected a few times. What it binds is unknown. In TCRdb, the reads were re-called with MiXCR into one record per CDR3 protein. The sample has about 770,000 distinct CDR3 sequences, 29% seen once. The data stem from a study of T cell repertoires in cytomegalovirus infection. Study in general: Recently identified HLA-C-restricted and well-studied HLA-B-restricted CMV epitopes were used. Indications came from public TCR beta signatures; they pointed to CMV infection and to a matching HLA type.

V was pared by 4 bases and J by 6 bases, with 17 bases between. CDR3 length: 15 residues. Whole-study results and caveats: Across the ex vivo response, the dominant clonotypes were HLA-C-restricted CMV-specific TCR beta clonotypes. People with CMV and the relevant HLA were identified by cumulative public TCR beta family frequency.

The sequencing used cultured CD8+ T cells from PBMCs, collected from culture after CMV antigen stimulation. The clonotype comes from a human donor in good health (CMV status not recorded). Some clones in this sample may be carry-over from other donors' samples. This chain joins TRBV12-3 or TRBV12-4 and TRBJ2-3; D is possibly TRBD1 (5 bases). Written as DNA, the CDR3 is TGTGCCAGCAGTTCTGCAGAGTCCCCAGGGGATACGCAGTATTTT. Its protein product is CASSSAESPGDTQYF.